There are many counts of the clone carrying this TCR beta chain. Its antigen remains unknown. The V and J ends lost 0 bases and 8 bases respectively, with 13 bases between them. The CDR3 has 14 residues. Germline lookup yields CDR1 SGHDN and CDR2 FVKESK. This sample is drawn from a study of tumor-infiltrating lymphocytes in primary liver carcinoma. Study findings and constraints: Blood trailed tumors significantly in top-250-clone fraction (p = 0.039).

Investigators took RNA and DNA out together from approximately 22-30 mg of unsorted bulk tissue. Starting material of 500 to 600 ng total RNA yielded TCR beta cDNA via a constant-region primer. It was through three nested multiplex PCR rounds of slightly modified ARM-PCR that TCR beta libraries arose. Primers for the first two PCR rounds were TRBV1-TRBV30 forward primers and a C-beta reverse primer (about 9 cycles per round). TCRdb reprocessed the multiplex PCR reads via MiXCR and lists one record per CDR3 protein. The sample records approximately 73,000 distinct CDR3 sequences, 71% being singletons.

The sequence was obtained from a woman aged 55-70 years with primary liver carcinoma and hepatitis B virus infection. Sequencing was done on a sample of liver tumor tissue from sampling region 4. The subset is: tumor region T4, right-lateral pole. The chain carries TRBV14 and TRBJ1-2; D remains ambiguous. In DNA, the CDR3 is TGTGCCAGCAGCCAAGATGGAGGGCCCCAGGGCTACACCTTC. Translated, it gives CASSQDGGPQGYTF.